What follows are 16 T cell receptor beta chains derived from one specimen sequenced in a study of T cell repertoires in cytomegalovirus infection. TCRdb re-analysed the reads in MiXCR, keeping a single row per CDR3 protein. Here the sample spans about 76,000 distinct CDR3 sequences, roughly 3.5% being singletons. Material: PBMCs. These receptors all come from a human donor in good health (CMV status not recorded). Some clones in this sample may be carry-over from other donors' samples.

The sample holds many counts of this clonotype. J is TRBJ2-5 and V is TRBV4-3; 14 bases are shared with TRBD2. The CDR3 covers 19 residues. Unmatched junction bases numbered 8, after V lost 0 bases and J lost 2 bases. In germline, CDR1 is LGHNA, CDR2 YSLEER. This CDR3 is CASSQEGLAGAITQETQYF. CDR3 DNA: TGCGCCAGCAGCCAAGAGGGACTAGCGGGGGCCATTACGCAAGAGACCCAGTACTTC.

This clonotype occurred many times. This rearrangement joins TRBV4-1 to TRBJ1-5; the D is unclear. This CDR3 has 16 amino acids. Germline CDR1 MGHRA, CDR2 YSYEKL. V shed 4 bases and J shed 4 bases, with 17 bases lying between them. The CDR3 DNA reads TGCGCCAGCAGCCCGACCCCGGGATCAGCTAATCAGCCCCAGCATTTT. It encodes CASSPTPGSANQPQHF.

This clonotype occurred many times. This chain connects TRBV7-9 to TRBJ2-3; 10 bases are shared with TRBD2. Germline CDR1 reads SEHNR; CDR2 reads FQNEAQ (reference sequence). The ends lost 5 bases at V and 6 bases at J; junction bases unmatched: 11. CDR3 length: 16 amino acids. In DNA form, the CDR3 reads TGTGCCAGCAGCGGCCAGCTAGCGGGGGAGGTGGATACGCAGTATTTT. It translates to CASSGQLAGEVDTQYF.

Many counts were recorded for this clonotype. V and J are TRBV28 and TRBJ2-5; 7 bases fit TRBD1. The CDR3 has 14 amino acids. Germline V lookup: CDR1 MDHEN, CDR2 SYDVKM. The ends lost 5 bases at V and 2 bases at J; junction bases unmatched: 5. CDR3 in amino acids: CASSTDREQETQYF. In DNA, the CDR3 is TGTGCCAGCAGTACCGACAGGGAACAAGAGACCCAGTACTTC.

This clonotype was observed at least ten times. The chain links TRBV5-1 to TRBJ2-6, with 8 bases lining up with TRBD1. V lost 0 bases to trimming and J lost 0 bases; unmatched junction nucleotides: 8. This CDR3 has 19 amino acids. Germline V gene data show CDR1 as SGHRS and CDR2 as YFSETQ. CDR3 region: CASSLDPGQGYSGANVLTF. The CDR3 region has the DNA TGCGCCAGCAGCTTGGATCCAGGACAGGGATACTCTGGGGCCAACGTCCTGACTTTC.

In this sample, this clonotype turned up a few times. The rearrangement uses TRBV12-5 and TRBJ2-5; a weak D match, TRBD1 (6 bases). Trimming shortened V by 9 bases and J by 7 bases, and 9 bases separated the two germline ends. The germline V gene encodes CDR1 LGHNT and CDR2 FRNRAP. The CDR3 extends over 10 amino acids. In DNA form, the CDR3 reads TGTGCTAGAGTCAGGGGGACCCAGTACTTC. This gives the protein CARVRGTQYF.

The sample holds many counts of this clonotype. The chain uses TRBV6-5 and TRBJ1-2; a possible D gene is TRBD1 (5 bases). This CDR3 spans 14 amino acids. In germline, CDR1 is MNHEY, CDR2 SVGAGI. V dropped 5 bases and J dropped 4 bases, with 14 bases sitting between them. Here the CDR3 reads CASSPGSHLYGYTF. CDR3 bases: TGTGCCAGCAGTCCAGGGTCACACCTCTATGGCTACACCTTC.

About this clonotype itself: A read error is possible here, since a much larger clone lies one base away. CDR3 DNA: TGTGCCAGCAGTCGGGCGGGGGAGGTTGAAGCTTACTTT. It translates to CASSRAGEVEAYF. The rearrangement links TRBV6-5 to TRBJ1-1; a weak D match, TRBD1 (5 bases). In germline, CDR1 is MNHEY, CDR2 SVGAGI. The CDR3 has 13 residues.

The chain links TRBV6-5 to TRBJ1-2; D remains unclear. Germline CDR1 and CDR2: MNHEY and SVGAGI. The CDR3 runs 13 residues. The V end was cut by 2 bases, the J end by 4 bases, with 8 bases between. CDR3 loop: CASSYGSLYGYTF. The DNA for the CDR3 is TGTGCCAGCAGTTACGGCAGCCTCTATGGCTACACCTTC.

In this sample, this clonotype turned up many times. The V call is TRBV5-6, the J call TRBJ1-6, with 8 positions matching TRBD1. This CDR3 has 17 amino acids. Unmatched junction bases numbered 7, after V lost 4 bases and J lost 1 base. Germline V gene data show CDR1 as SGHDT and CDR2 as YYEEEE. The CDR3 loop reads CASSRRTGWSYNSPLHF. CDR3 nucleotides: TGTGCCAGCAGCCGAAGGACAGGGTGGTCCTATAATTCACCCCTCCACTTT.

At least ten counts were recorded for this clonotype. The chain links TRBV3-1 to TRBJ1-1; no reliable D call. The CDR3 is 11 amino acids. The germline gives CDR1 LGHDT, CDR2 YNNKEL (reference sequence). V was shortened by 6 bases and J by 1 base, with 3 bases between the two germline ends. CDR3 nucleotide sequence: TGTGCCAGCAGGAGGAACACTGAAGCTTTCTTT. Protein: CASRRNTEAFF.

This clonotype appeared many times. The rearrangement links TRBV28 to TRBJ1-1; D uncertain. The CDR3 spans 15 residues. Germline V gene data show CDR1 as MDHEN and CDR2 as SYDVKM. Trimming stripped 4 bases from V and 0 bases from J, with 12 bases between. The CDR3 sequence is CASSSPGRMNTEAFF. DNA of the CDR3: TGTGCCAGCAGTTCCCCGGGCCGCATGAACACTGAAGCTTTCTTT.

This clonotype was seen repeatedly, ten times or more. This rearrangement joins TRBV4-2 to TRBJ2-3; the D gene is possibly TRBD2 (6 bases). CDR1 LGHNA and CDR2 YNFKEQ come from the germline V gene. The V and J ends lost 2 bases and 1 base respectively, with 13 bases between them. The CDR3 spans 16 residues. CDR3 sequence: CASSQSMGEGTDTQYF. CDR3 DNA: TGTGCCAGCAGCCAAAGCATGGGGGAGGGCACAGATACGCAGTATTTT.

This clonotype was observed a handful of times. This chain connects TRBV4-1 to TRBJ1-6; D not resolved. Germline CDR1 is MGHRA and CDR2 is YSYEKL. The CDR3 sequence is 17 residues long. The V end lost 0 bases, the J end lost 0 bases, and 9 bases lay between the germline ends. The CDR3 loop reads CASSQEIPSSYNSPLHF. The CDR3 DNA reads TGCGCCAGCAGCCAAGAGATACCAAGCTCCTATAATTCACCCCTCCACTTT.

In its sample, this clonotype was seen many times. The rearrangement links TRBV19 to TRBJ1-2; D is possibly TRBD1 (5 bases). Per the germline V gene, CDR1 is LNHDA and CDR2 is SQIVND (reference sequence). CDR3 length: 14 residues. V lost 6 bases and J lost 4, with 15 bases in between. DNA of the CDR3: TGTGCCAGTAGCCAGGGTGGAGGGATCTATGGCTACACCTTC. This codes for CASSQGGGIYGYTF.

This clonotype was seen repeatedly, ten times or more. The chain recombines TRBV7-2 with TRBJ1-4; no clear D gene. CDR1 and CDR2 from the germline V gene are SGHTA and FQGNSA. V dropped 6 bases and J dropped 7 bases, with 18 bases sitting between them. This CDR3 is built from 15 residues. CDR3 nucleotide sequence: TGTGCCAGCAGATCGGATGGGAGAGCGGGTGAAAAACTGTTTTTT. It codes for CASRSDGRAGEKLFF. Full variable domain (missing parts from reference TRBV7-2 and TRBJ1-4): GAGVSQSPSNKVTEKGKDVELRCDPISGHTALYWYRQSLGQGLEFLIYFQGNSAPDKSGLPSDRFSAERTGGSVSTLTIQRTQQEDSAVYLCASRSDGRAGEKLFFGSGTQLSVL.